This T cell receptor (beta chain) was identified in a study of cytomegalovirus exposure and HLA in healthy donors. Study observations and caveats: Presence/absence analyses assumed roughly uniform sequencing depth across donors, which may not hold. A later analysis revealed that TCR association rates differed between HLA loci, peaking at DRB1 and bottoming out at HLA-C. Some 150 TCR beta chains were listed as cytomegalovirus-associated.

Germline loops: CDR1 SGHRS, CDR2 YFSETQ. This CDR3 has 15 residues. The V end lost 7 bases, the J end lost 0 bases, and 16 bases lay between the germline ends. The study ran its PCR with 60 Vbeta and 13 Jbeta primers. This table comes from immunoSEQ multiplex PCR, and its TCRdb copy is limited to in-frame clones, with some not included. The sample lists some 150,000 clones; roughly 80% were seen once. For this clone: Its cognate antigen is unknown.

The chain couples TRBV5-1 to TRBJ1-1; possibly TRBD1 for D (5 bases). The clonotype comes from a woman between 18 and 29 years old in good health and CMV-seronegative. Sequencing was done on a sample of PBMCs. CDR3 DNA: TGCGCCAGCCGGGGGAAGGGGAACATGAACACTGAAGCTTTCTTT. Amino acid sequence: CASRGKGNMNTEAFF. Drawing the rest from reference TRBV5-1 and TRBJ1-1, the complete variable domain is KAGVTQTPRYLIKTRGQQVTLSCSPISGHRSVSWYQQTPGQGLQFLFEYFSETQRNKGNFPGRFSGRQFSNSRSEMNVSTLELGDSALYLCASRGKGNMNTEAFFGQGTRLTVV.